Below, 21 T cell receptor beta chains from the same sample are listed, as sequenced in a study of cytomegalovirus exposure and HLA in healthy donors. Produced via immunoSEQ multiplex PCR; TCRdb's table is partial and in-frame only. The sample shows under 250,000 clones, roughly 89% of them seen only once. Sequencing used PBMCs. The source is a man aged 18 to 29 in good health and CMV-seronegative.

This clone was recorded only once. The rearrangement links TRBV5-1 to TRBJ1-1, with D hard to call. V gave up 7 bases and J gave up 2 bases, with 12 bases separating them. The CDR3 sequence is 13 residues long. Germline V gene lookup returns CDR1 SGHRS and CDR2 YFSETQ. The chain's CDR3 is CASAEGPNTEAFF. CDR3 DNA: TGCGCCAGCGCCGAGGGTCCCAACACTGAAGCTTTCTTT.

The rearrangement uses TRBV5-1 and TRBJ2-7; 7 nucleotides line up with TRBD2. Germline CDR1 and CDR2: SGHRS and YFSETQ. With 4 bases clipped from V and 5 bases from J, the junction kept 12 bases outside the gene matches. The CDR3 contains 15 residues. The CDR3 DNA reads as TGCGCCAGCAGCATATTTAGCGGGTCCGAGAACGAGCAGTACTTC. It specifies CASSIFSGSENEQYF.

The chain couples TRBV7-2 to TRBJ2-1; tentative D call: TRBD2 (6 bases). Germline CDR1 and CDR2: SGHTA and FQGNSA. The germline V and J ends were trimmed by 3 bases and 2 bases, with 14 bases remaining between them. CDR3 length equals 16 residues. CDR3 DNA sequence: TGTGCCAGCAGCTTCCTCCCCCTAGCGACCTACAATGAGCAGTTCTTC. It is translated as CASSFLPLATYNEQFF.

In this sample, this clone turned up a few times. The chain couples TRBV9 to TRBJ2-7; D is unclear. The germline V gene has CDR1 SGDLS and CDR2 YYNGEE. The CDR3 is 13 residues long. V was shortened by 3 bases and J by 2 bases, with 9 bases between the two germline ends. Here the CDR3 reads CASSGRGTYEQYF. CDR3 nucleotides: TGTGCCAGCAGCGGACGAGGAACCTACGAGCAGTACTTC.

The V call is TRBV6-4, the J call TRBJ1-2, with 8 positions matching TRBD1. Trimming cost V 10 bases and J 8 bases; bases outside gene matches: 12. The CDR3 is 13 residues long. The germline V gene encodes CDR1 MRHNA and CDR2 SNTAGT. The CDR3 protein is CATGTGHRWGYTF. Written as DNA, the CDR3 is TGTGCCACCGGGACAGGTCACAGATGGGGCTACACCTTC.

The chain links TRBV9 to TRBJ1-3, with D perhaps TRBD1 (6 bases). The CDR3 consists of 16 residues. V was cut by 0 bases and J by 0 bases, with 10 bases left in between. Germline V lookup: CDR1 SGDLS, CDR2 YYNGEE. CDR3 coding DNA: TGTGCCAGCAGCGTAGGGGCAGGGGTCTCTGGAAACACCATATATTTT. It encodes CASSVGAGVSGNTIYF.

The genes are TRBV20-1 and TRBJ1-4; tentative D call: TRBD1 (5 bases). CDR1 and CDR2 from the germline V gene are DFQATT and SNEGSKA (reference sequence). The length of the CDR3 is 11 residues. In DNA, the CDR3 is TGCAGGGGGGGAACTAATGAAAAACTGTTTTTT. The encoded protein is CRGGTNEKLFF.

V gene TRBV27 combines with J gene TRBJ2-7; D is uncertain. The CDR3 loop spans 14 amino acids. Germline CDR1 reads MNHEY; CDR2 reads SMNVEV (reference sequence). V lost 6 bases, J lost 3 bases, and 15 bases lay in between. The CDR3 nucleotides are TGTGCCAGCAGCCCCCCGACTCGTCACTACGAGCAGTACTTC. This translates into CASSPPTRHYEQYF.

The chain joins TRBV30 to TRBJ1-3; D is uncertain. The CDR3 spans 11 residues. Trimming left V 0 bases short and J 8 bases short, with 5 bases between. Per the germline V gene, CDR1 is GTSNPN and CDR2 is SVGIG (reference sequence). The CDR3 DNA reads as TGTGCCTGGAGTGTTCTCGACACCATATATTTT. This translates into CAWSVLDTIYF.

The rearrangement joins TRBV30 to TRBJ2-7, with D maybe TRBD1 (5 bases). V gave up 2 bases and J gave up 7 bases, with 15 bases separating them. Germline loops: CDR1 GTSNPN, CDR2 SVGIG (reference sequence). This CDR3 is built from 13 residues. CDR3 nucleotide sequence: TGTGCCTGGAGTATCGCCCAGGGTAGGGAGCAGTACTTC. Translating it yields CAWSIAQGREQYF.

This clone showed up just once. CDR3 residues: CASSLGTHGAGELFF. CDR3 DNA: TGTGCCAGCAGCTTAGGTACCCACGGGGCCGGGGAGCTGTTTTTT. The V and J genes are TRBV7-8 and TRBJ2-2, with D possibly matching TRBD2 (5 bases). The V end was cut by 1 base, the J end by 6 bases, with 12 bases between. Germline loops: CDR1 SGHVS, CDR2 FQNEAQ. The CDR3 contains 15 residues. Full variable domain (rest looked up from reference TRBV7-8 and TRBJ2-2): GAGVSQSPRYKVAKRGQDVALRCDPISGHVSLFWYQQALGQGPEFLTYFQNEAQLDKSGLPSDRFFAERPEGSVSTLKIQRTQQEDSAVYLCASSLGTHGAGELFFGEGSRLTVL.

The chain couples TRBV5-6 to TRBJ2-7, with 12 positions matching TRBD2. Germline V gives CDR1 SGHDT, CDR2 YYEEEE. The CDR3 consists of 17 residues. V was clipped by 1 base and J by 3 bases; unmatched bases: 8. In DNA form, the CDR3 reads TGTGCCAGCAGCTTGAGGGCTAGCGGGAGGGGTCACTACGAGCAGTACTTC. It yields the protein CASSLRASGRGHYEQYF.

J is TRBJ1-1 and V is TRBV4-3, with TRBD1 as a possible D gene (5 bases). Germline CDR1 reads LGHNA; CDR2 reads YSLEER. The germline V and J ends were trimmed by 4 bases and 4 bases, with 13 bases remaining between them. The CDR3 is 14 residues long. In DNA form, the CDR3 reads TGCGCCAGCAGCCTGACTCAGGGTGGCACTGAAGCTTTCTTT. Its protein product is CASSLTQGGTEAFF.

This clone was counted only a few times. V is TRBV5-1 and J is TRBJ1-4, with unresolved D. Germline assignment: CDR1 SGHRS and CDR2 YFSETQ. Trimming removed 7 bases at V and 4 bases at J, with 14 bases between. The CDR3 is made up of 14 amino acids. The CDR3: CASGPGNFNEKLFF. CDR3 bases: TGCGCCAGCGGTCCGGGGAACTTTAATGAAAAACTGTTTTTT.

The J gene is TRBJ2-1, the V gene TRBV18; maybe TRBD2 (6 bases). The V end lost 2 bases, the J end lost 0 bases, and 8 bases lay between the germline ends. The CDR3 covers 15 residues. Looked up from germline, CDR1 is KGHSH and CDR2 is LQKENI. The CDR3 DNA reads TGTGCCAGCTCACCAAGCGGGCGCTCCTACAATGAGCAGTTCTTC. Protein sequence: CASSPSGRSYNEQFF. Variable domain in full (rest from reference TRBV18 and TRBJ2-1): NAGVMQNPRHLVRRRGQEARLRCSPMKGHSHVYWYRQLPEEGLKFMVYLQKENIIDESGMPKERFSAEFPKEGPSILRIQQVVRGDSAAYFCASSPSGRSYNEQFFGPGTRLTVL.

The chain combines TRBV27 with TRBJ1-5, with TRBD1 matching over 7 bases. J lost 5 bases, V lost 6 bases, and 7 bases had no gene match. The V gene's germline CDR1 is MNHEY and CDR2 SMNVEV (reference sequence). The CDR3 consists of 14 residues. This CDR3 is CASRAVGTDQPQHF. For the CDR3, the DNA is TGTGCCAGCAGGGCCGTAGGGACAGATCAGCCCCAGCATTTT.

Only one count was recorded for this clone. The CDR3 DNA sequence: TGCAGCGTTGAATTCTATGAGCAGTTCTTC. It is translated as CSVEFYEQFF. V usage is TRBV29-1 and J usage is TRBJ2-1; D gene ambiguous. The CDR3 is made up of 10 amino acids. Germline CDR1 and CDR2: SQVTM and ANQGSEA. V lost 2 bases and J 8 bases, leaving 4 bases between the germline ends.

The rearrangement uses TRBV11-2 and TRBJ2-3; 11 bases are shared with TRBD2. Germline V gene data show CDR1 as SGHAT and CDR2 as FQNNGV. With V trimmed by 6 bases and J by 2 bases, 7 bases remained unmatched. There are 16 residues in the CDR3. CDR3 amino acids: CASRLLLAGVTDTQYF. CDR3 bases: TGTGCCAGCAGGCTTCTACTAGCGGGAGTCACAGATACGCAGTATTTT.

This clone has just one count. The chain couples TRBV29-1 to TRBJ1-1; no clear D. The CDR3 has 13 residues. Per germline, CDR1 SQVTM and CDR2 ANQGSEA. V was pared by 7 bases and J by 4 bases, with 16 bases between. DNA for the CDR3: TGCAGCGGCGGGATAGGTGTTGGCACTGAAGCTTTCTTT. It is translated as CSGGIGVGTEAFF.

V gene TRBV25-1 combines with J gene TRBJ2-3; TRBD2 aligns across 11 bases. CDR1 and CDR2 (germline): MGHDK, SYGVNS. V shed 3 bases, J shed 2 bases, and the junction held 7 bases outside the gene matches. The CDR3 has 17 residues. CDR3 sequence reads: CASSDLLLAGDTDTQYF. CDR3 in DNA: TGTGCCAGCAGTGACCTCCTACTAGCGGGGGACACAGATACGCAGTATTTT.

The chain joins TRBV11-2 to TRBJ2-5, with D perhaps matching TRBD2 (6 bases). V gave up 4 bases and J gave up 5 bases, with 14 bases separating them. This CDR3 is 14 amino acids long. Germline loops: CDR1 SGHAT, CDR2 FQNNGV. DNA of the CDR3: TGTGCCAGCAGCTCCAGGGCGGCGGGGGAGACCCAGTACTTC. It specifies CASSSRAAGETQYF.